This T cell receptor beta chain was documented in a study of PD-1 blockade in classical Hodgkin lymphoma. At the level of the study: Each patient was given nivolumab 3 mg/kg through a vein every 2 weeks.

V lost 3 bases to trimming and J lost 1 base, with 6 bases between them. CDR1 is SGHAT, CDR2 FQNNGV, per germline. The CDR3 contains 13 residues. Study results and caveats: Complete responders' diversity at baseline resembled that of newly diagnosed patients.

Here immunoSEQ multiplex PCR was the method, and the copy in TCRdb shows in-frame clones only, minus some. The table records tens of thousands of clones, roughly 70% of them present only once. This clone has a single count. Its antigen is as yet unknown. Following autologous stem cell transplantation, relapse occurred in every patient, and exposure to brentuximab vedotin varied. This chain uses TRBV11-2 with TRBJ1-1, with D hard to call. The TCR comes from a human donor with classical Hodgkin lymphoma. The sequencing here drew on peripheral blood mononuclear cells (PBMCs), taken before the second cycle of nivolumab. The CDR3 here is CASSLKRNTEAFF. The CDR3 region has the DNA TGTGCCAGCAGCTTGAAGCGGAACACTGAAGCTTTCTTT.